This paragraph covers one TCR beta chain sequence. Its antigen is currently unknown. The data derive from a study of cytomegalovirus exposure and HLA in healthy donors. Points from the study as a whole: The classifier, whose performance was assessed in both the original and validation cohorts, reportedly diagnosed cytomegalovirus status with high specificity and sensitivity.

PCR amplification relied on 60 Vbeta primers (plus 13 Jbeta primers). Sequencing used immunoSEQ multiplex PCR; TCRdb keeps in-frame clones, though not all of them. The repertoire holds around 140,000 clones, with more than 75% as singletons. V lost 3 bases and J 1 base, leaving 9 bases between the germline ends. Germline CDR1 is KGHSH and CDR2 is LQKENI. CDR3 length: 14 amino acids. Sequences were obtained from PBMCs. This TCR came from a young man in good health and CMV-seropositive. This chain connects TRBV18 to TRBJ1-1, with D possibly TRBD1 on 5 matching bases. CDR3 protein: CASSPDRANTEAFF. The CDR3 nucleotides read TGTGCCAGCTCACCTGACAGAGCGAACACTGAAGCTTTCTTT.